Shown below are 5 T cell receptor beta chains from a single sample sequenced in a study of circulating and synovial CD4+ cells in juvenile arthritis. The assay was immunoSEQ multiplex PCR, and TCRdb's table has in-frame clones only and misses some. The data contain just over 35,000 clones, roughly 94% of them singletons. The sample taken for sequencing was CD4+ T cells from blood. The source is a human donor with juvenile idiopathic arthritis.

The rearrangement joins TRBV6-6 to TRBJ2-7; 7 bases are a match to TRBD1. This CDR3 has 13 amino acids. The ends lost 10 bases at V and 3 bases at J; junction bases unmatched: 9. CDR1 and CDR2 (germline): MNHNY, SVGAGI (reference sequence). The DNA for the CDR3 is TGTGCCACCCGACAGGGAATGGGCTACGAGCAGTACTTC. It codes for CATRQGMGYEQYF.

The chain employs TRBV14 and TRBJ1-4; D unclear. In germline, CDR1 is SGHDN, CDR2 FVKESK. Between the trimmed V and J ends, which lost 1 base and 4 bases, there was a span of 4 bases. The CDR3 runs 13 residues. CDR3 nucleotides: TGTGCCAGCAGCCAAGGACTTAATGAAAAACTGTTTTTT. As protein: CASSQGLNEKLFF.

The CDR3 sequence is CASSSRGGGGTEAFF. CDR3 coding DNA: TGTGCCAGCAGCTCCCGGGGAGGCGGGGGCACTGAAGCTTTCTTT. The V gene is TRBV16, the J gene TRBJ1-1; D perhaps matches TRBD1 (5 bases). Germline CDR1 and CDR2: KGHSY and FQNENV. Trimming left V 5 bases short and J 4 bases short, with 17 bases between. The CDR3 runs 15 residues. Supplemented by reference TRBV16 and TRBJ1-1, the full variable domain reads GEEVAQTPKHLVRGEGQKAKLYCAPIKGHSYVFWYQQVLKNEFKFLISFQNENVFDETGMPKERFSAKCLPNSPCSLEIQATKLEDSAVYFCASSSRGGGGTEAFFGQGTRLTVV.

This chain links TRBV4-3 with TRBJ1-4; possible D gene TRBD1, 5 bases. CDR1 is LGHNA and CDR2 is YSLEER in the germline V gene. This CDR3 is 17 amino acids long. V lost 0 bases, J lost 4 bases, and 15 bases lay in between. DNA for the CDR3: TGCGCCAGCAGCCAAGATGCGGGGCAGGTCTATAATGAAAAACTGTTTTTT. Translated: CASSQDAGQVYNEKLFF.

CDR3: CASSPVGGTQYF. DNA for the CDR3: TGTGCCAGCAGCCCGGTAGGAGGTACGCAGTATTTT. The chain couples TRBV28 to TRBJ2-3, with a possible D match to TRBD2 (5 bases). Germline values: CDR1 MDHEN, CDR2 SYDVKM. The V gene lost 6 bases and the J gene lost 8 bases, with 12 bases spanning the gap. This CDR3 region has 12 residues.